This T cell receptor beta chain was obtained from a study of cytomegalovirus exposure and HLA in healthy donors. Study findings and constraints: The analysis excluded some indistinguishable V segments, including TRBV6-2 and TRBV6-3. V- and J-gene trimming in TCR beta was tied to a missense DCLRE1C variant by an analysis performed later.

PCR involved 60 Vbeta and 13 Jbeta primers. Sequenced by immunoSEQ multiplex PCR; TCRdb stores in-frame clones only, minus some. The sample records 150,000 to 200,000 clones, roughly three quarters being singletons. A word on this clone: Antigen: not known.

From germline, CDR1 is MDHEN and CDR2 SYDVKM. This CDR3 region has 13 residues. Trimming shortened V by 5 bases and J by 0 bases, and 7 bases separated the two germline ends. The chain employs TRBV28 and TRBJ2-5; no clear D. The sample was PBMCs. This receptor was taken from a woman aged 45 to 65 in good health and CMV-seronegative. Here the CDR3 DNA reads TGTGCCAGCAGTGAAGAGTACCAAGAGACCCAGTACTTC. Amino acid sequence: CASSEEYQETQYF.